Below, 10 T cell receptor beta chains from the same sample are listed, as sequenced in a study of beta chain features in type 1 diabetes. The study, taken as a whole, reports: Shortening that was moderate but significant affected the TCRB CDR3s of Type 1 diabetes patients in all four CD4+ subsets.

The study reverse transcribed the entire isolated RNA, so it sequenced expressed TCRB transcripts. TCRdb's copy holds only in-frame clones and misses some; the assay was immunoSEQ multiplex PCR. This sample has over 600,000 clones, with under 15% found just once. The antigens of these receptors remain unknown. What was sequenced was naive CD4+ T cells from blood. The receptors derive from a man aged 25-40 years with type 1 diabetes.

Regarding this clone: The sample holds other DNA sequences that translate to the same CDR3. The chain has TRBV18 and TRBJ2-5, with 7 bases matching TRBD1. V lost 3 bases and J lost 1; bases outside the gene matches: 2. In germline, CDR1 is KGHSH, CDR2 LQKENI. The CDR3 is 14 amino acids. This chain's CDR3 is CASSPGTVQETQYF. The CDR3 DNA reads TGTGCCAGCTCACCTGGGACAGTCCAAGAGACCCAGTACTTC.

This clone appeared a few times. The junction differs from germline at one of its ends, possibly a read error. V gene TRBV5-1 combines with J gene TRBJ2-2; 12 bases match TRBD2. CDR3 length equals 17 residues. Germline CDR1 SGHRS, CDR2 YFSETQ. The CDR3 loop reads CASTLTSGGPGAGELFF. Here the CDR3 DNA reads TGCGCCAGCACCTTGACTAGCGGGGGCCCCGGAGCCGGGGAGCTGTTTTTT.

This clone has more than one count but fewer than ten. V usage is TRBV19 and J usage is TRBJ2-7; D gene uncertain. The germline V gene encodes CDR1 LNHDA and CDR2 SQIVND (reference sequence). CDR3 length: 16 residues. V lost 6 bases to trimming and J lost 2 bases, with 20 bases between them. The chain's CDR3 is CASSPVEAQRAYEQYF. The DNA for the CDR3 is TGTGCCAGTAGCCCGGTAGAAGCCCAGCGTGCCTACGAGCAGTACTTC.

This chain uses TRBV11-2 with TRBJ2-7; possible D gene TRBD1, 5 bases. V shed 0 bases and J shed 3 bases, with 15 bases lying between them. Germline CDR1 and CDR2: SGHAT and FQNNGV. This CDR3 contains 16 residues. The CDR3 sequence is CASSLDYGRARYEQYF. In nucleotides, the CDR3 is TGTGCCAGCAGCTTAGATTATGGCAGGGCTCGCTACGAGCAGTACTTC.

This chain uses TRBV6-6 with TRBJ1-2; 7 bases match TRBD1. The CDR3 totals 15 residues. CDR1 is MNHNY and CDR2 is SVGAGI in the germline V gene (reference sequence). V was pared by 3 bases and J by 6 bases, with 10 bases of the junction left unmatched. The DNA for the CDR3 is TGTGCCAGCAGTTATCAGGGGGGAGCCGCTAATGGCTACACCTTC. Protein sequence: CASSYQGGAANGYTF.

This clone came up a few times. The chain's CDR3 is CASSTGTLGGYTF. CDR3 in DNA: TGTGCCAGTAGTACCGGGACGCTTGGTGGCTACACCTTC. The chain couples TRBV19 to TRBJ1-2; possible D gene TRBD1, 5 bases. The CDR3 is made up of 13 amino acids. Germline V gene data show CDR1 as LNHDA and CDR2 as SQIVND (reference sequence). V gave up 4 bases and J gave up 7 bases, with 13 bases separating them.

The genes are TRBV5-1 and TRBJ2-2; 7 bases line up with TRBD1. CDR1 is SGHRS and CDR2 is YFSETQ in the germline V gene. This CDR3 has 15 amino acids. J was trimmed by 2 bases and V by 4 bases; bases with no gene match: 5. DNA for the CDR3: TGCGCCAGCAGCACCGGACAGGTTAACACCGGGGAGCTGTTTTTT. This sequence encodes CASSTGQVNTGELFF.

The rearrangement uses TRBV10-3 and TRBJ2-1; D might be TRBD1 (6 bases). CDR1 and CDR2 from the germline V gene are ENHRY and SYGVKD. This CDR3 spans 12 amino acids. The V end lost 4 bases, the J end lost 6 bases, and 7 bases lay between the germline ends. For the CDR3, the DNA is TGTGCCATCAGTGGGGACACCAATGAGCAGTTCTTC. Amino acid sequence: CAISGDTNEQFF.

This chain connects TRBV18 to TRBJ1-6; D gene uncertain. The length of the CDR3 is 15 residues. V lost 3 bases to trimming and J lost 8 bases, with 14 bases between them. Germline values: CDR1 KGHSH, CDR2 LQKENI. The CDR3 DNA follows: TGTGCCAGCTCACCTAAGCGTGAAGGTGATTCACCCCTCCACTTT. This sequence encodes CASSPKREGDSPLHF.

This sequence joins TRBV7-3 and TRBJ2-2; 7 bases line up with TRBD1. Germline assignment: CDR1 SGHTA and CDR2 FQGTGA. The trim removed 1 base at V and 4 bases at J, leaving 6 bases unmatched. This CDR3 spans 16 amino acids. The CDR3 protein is CASSLNGQAATGELFF. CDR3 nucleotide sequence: TGTGCCAGCAGCTTAAACGGACAGGCGGCCACCGGGGAGCTGTTTTTT.